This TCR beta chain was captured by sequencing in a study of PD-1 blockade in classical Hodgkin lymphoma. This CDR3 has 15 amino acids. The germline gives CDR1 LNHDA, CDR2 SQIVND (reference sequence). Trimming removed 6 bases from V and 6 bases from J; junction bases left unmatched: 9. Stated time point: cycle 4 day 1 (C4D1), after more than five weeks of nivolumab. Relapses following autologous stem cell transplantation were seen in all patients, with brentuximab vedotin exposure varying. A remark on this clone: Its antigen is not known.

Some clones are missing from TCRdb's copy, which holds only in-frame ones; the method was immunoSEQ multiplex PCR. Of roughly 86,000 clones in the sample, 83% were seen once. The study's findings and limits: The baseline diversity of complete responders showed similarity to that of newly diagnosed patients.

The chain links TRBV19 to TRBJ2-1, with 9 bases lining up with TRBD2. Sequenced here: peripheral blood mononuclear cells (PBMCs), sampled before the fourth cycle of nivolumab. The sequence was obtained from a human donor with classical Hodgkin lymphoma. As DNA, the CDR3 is TGTGCCAGTAGGGAGGGGGGGACTAGCCGCAATGAGCAGTTCTTC. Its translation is CASREGGTSRNEQFF. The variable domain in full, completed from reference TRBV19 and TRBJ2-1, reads DGGITQSPKYLFRKEGQNVTLSCEQNLNHDAMYWYRQDPGQGLRLIYYSQIVNDFQKGDIAEGYSVSREKKESFPLTVTSAQKNPTAFYLCASREGGTSRNEQFFGPGTRLTVL.